The 29 T cell receptor beta chains presented below share a single source sample, sequenced in a study of blood T cell repertoires in COVID-19. The assay was immunoSEQ multiplex PCR, and TCRdb's table has in-frame clones only and misses some. The sample lists 150,000 to 200,000 clones; approximately 80% were seen once. Input material: PBMCs or T cells enriched from blood (not recorded which). The receptors here all came from a woman aged 55-70 years who had recovered from COVID-19.

The V and J genes are TRBV27 and TRBJ1-2; TRBD1 agrees at 10 bases. Per the germline V gene, CDR1 is MNHEY and CDR2 is SMNVEV (reference sequence). V gave up 6 bases and J gave up 7 bases; unmatched junction bases: 11. The CDR3 totals 15 residues. This chain's CDR3 is CASSLMGQGRGGYTF. The CDR3 DNA reads as TGTGCCAGCAGCCTAATGGGACAGGGGAGGGGTGGCTACACCTTC.

The chain links TRBV7-9 to TRBJ1-1; D perhaps matches TRBD1 (6 bases). V lost 4 bases to trimming and J lost 5 bases, with 8 bases between them. CDR3 length: 12 residues. In germline, CDR1 is SEHNR, CDR2 FQNEAQ (reference sequence). The CDR3 is CASSSQGTEAFF. Written as DNA, the CDR3 is TGTGCCAGCAGCTCACAGGGAACTGAAGCTTTCTTT.

V and J are TRBV10-3 and TRBJ2-3; 9 bases match TRBD1. V was clipped by 6 bases and J by 5 bases; unmatched bases: 6. Germline lookup yields CDR1 ENHRY and CDR2 SYGVKD. The CDR3 extends over 14 amino acids. This CDR3 reads CAIRPGQGGDTQYF. The CDR3 bases are TGTGCCATCAGGCCGGGACAGGGAGGAGATACGCAGTATTTT.

The chain is built from TRBV5-1 and TRBJ2-5; 8 nucleotides agree with TRBD2. The junction had 1 base not matched to a gene; V was cut back by 1 base and J by 5 bases. Germline V lookup: CDR1 SGHRS, CDR2 YFSETQ. CDR3 length: 13 amino acids. CDR3 sequence: CASSLTGGETQYF. Written as DNA, the CDR3 is TGCGCCAGCAGCTTGACGGGAGGGGAGACCCAGTACTTC.

The V gene is TRBV18, the J gene TRBJ1-1; D unclear. V was pared by 3 bases and J by 6 bases, with 17 bases between. The CDR3 runs 15 residues. Germline V gives CDR1 KGHSH, CDR2 LQKENI. This CDR3 is CASSPQLGDSAEAFF. The CDR3 bases are TGTGCCAGCTCACCCCAATTGGGTGACTCGGCTGAAGCTTTCTTT.

This clone was recorded a few times. The rearrangement uses TRBV3-1 (or the pseudogene TRBV3-2) and TRBJ2-7; 12 nucleotides match TRBD2. The germline V gene has CDR1 LGHDT and CDR2 YNNKEL (reference sequence). The CDR3 totals 15 residues. J was trimmed by 6 bases and V by 2 bases; bases with no gene match: 5. CDR3 nucleotide sequence: TGTGCCAGCAGCCAAACGACTAGCGGGAGAGCCGAGCAGTACTTC. It codes for CASSQTTSGRAEQYF.

This chain uses TRBV9 with TRBJ1-3, with no clear D. The germline CDR1 and CDR2 sequences are SGDLS and YYNGEE. Trimming removed 4 bases at V and 0 bases at J, with 11 bases between. The CDR3 loop spans 15 amino acids. The chain's CDR3 is CASSMISSSGNTIYF. The CDR3 nucleotides are TGTGCCAGCAGCATGATTTCCAGCTCTGGAAACACCATATATTTT. The full variable domain, rest sourced from reference TRBV9 and TRBJ1-3, is DSGVTQTPKHLITATGQRVTLRCSPRSGDLSVYWYQQSLDQGLQFLIQYYNGEERAKGNILERFSAQQFPDLHSELNLSSLELGDSALYFCASSMISSSGNTIYFGEGSWLTVV.

This clone came up once. V usage is TRBV6-5 and J usage is TRBJ2-3; D is ambiguous. The CDR3 has 15 amino acids. Germline lookup yields CDR1 MNHEY and CDR2 SVGAGI. Trimming stripped 8 bases from V and 1 base from J, with 16 bases between. In DNA form, the CDR3 reads TGTGCCAGCTCGTCGTCCGGGTGGGGCACAGATACGCAGTATTTT. Translated, it gives CASSSSGWGTDTQYF.

This clone showed up just once. V gene TRBV15 combines with J gene TRBJ1-4, with D maybe TRBD1 (6 bases). CDR3 size: 15 residues. V was cut by 3 bases and J by 6 bases, with 14 bases left in between. The germline gives CDR1 LNHNV, CDR2 YYDKDF (reference sequence). CDR3 DNA sequence: TGTGCCACCAGCAGGTCACAGGGCACGGATGAAAAACTGTTTTTT. Translation: CATSRSQGTDEKLFF.

This clone appeared once. The chain employs TRBV11-2 and TRBJ1-2, with D unresolved. CDR3 length: 15 residues. CDR1 is SGHAT and CDR2 is FQNNGV in the germline V gene. Trimming stripped 1 base from V and 4 bases from J, with 13 bases between. The CDR3 coding sequence is TGTGCCAGCAGCTTAGGGGCGGGAGGCATCTATGGCTACACCTTC. It translates to CASSLGAGGIYGYTF.

The V and J genes are TRBV9 and TRBJ2-3, with a weak D call TRBD2 (6 bases). This CDR3 comprises 11 residues. In germline, CDR1 is SGDLS, CDR2 YYNGEE. V was shortened by 10 bases and J by 6 bases, with 12 bases between the two germline ends. The CDR3, as DNA: TGTGCCCAGCGGAGGGTCGATACGCAGTATTTT. As protein: CAQRRVDTQYF.

The chain combines TRBV7-8 with TRBJ1-2; D is perhaps TRBD1 (6 bases). Germline V gives CDR1 SGHVS, CDR2 FQNEAQ. The CDR3 runs to 15 residues. Trimming took off 2 bases at V and 3 bases at J, with 13 bases between the two ends. CDR3 nucleotide sequence: TGTGCCAGCAGCTTAAGGCCAGGGGTAGACTATGGCTACACCTTC. Translated: CASSLRPGVDYGYTF.

The J gene is TRBJ1-1, the V gene TRBV28; 9 bases align to TRBD1. After removal of 6 bases from V and 3 bases from J, the junction contained 14 bases not matched to a gene. CDR3 length equals 17 residues. Germline CDR1 reads MDHEN; CDR2 reads SYDVKM. The CDR3 DNA reads TGTGCCAGCAGACCCGTAACAGGGGGCGAGGGGGACACTGAAGCTTTCTTT. It specifies CASRPVTGGEGDTEAFF.

This chain links TRBV4-1 with TRBJ2-2, with D hard to call. The CDR3 contains 16 residues. Trimming left V 1 base short and J 0 bases short, with 9 bases between. CDR1 MGHRA and CDR2 YSYEKL come from the germline V gene. This CDR3 is CASSQGRAANTGELFF. The CDR3 coding sequence is TGCGCCAGCAGCCAAGGTCGCGCCGCGAACACCGGGGAGCTGTTTTTT.

This chain connects TRBV19 to TRBJ1-5; 7 bases are a match to TRBD1. The junction had 6 bases not matched to a gene; V was cut back by 4 bases and J by 0 bases. Germline-derived CDR1 and CDR2 are LNHDA and SQIVND (reference sequence). The CDR3 loop spans 16 amino acids. As DNA, the CDR3 is TGTGCCAGTAGTACCCACAGGGGCAATAGCAATCAGCCCCAGCATTTT. This translates into CASSTHRGNSNQPQHF.

The chain carries TRBV19 and TRBJ1-2, with 8 bases matching TRBD1. CDR3 length equals 15 residues. Germline trimming cut 4 bases from V and 7 bases from J; bases unmatched to any gene: 11. Germline CDR1 reads LNHDA; CDR2 reads SQIVND (reference sequence). This CDR3 is CASSTFGQGGGGYTF. The CDR3 nucleotides read TGTGCCAGTAGTACGTTCGGACAGGGAGGGGGTGGCTACACCTTC. Together with reference TRBV19 and TRBJ1-2, the CDR3 gives the full variable domain: DGGITQSPKYLFRKEGQNVTLSCEQNLNHDAMYWYRQDPGQGLRLIYYSQIVNDFQKGDIAEGYSVSREKKESFPLTVTSAQKNPTAFYLCASSTFGQGGGGYTFGSGTRLTVV.

This chain links TRBV20-1 with TRBJ1-2, with D possibly matching TRBD1 (5 bases). Germline-derived CDR1 and CDR2 are DFQATT and SNEGSKA (reference sequence). Trimming pared 5 bases from V and 7 bases from J, leaving 8 bases between. The CDR3 extends over 10 amino acids. CDR3 DNA sequence: TGCAGTGCTGGGGGGGGTGGCTACACCTTC. This sequence encodes CSAGGGGYTF.

V and J are TRBV24-1 and TRBJ1-5; 7 bases are a match to TRBD1. Germline V lookup: CDR1 KGHDR, CDR2 SFDVKD. The trim removed 2 bases at V and 6 bases at J, leaving 9 bases unmatched. The CDR3 sequence is 16 residues long. The CDR3 loop reads CATSDWTTGKSQPQHF. DNA for the CDR3: TGTGCCACCAGTGATTGGACGACAGGGAAGAGTCAGCCCCAGCATTTT.

V usage is TRBV6-2 or TRBV6-3 and J usage is TRBJ2-1; tentative D call: TRBD1 (6 bases). V lost 2 bases and J 7 bases, leaving 9 bases between the germline ends. This CDR3 contains 13 residues. Looked up from germline, CDR1 is MNHEY and CDR2 is SVGEGT. In DNA form, the CDR3 reads TGTGCCAGCAGTTACGTTACAGGGAATGAGCAGTTCTTC. Its protein is CASSYVTGNEQFF.

The gene calls are TRBV6-5 and TRBJ1-1; 7 bases are a match to TRBD1. The CDR3 totals 14 residues. Germline V gene data show CDR1 as MNHEY and CDR2 as SVGAGI. Unmatched junction bases numbered 0, after V lost 2 bases and J lost 0 bases. The DNA for the CDR3 is TGTGCCAGCAGTTACGACAGGGTGAACACTGAAGCTTTCTTT. Protein sequence: CASSYDRVNTEAFF.

The J gene is TRBJ1-4, the V gene TRBV27; D gene ambiguous. The length of the CDR3 is 13 residues. Germline V lookup: CDR1 MNHEY, CDR2 SMNVEV (reference sequence). V dropped 8 bases and J dropped 8 bases, with 15 bases sitting between them. The CDR3 here is CASSRAGFEKLFF. The CDR3 DNA reads as TGTGCCAGCTCCCGCGCGGGCTTCGAAAAACTGTTTTTT.

The chain has TRBV14 and TRBJ1-2; 10 bases are shared with TRBD1. The CDR3 totals 18 residues. Germline assignment: CDR1 SGHDN and CDR2 FVKESK. After removal of 0 bases from V and 4 bases from J, the junction contained 11 bases not matched to a gene. The DNA of the CDR3 is TGTGCCAGCAGCCAAGAGGGGACAGGGGATCCTTTTTTCTATGGCTACACCTTC. It translates to CASSQEGTGDPFFYGYTF.

The genes are TRBV10-3 and TRBJ2-5, with D unresolved. The CDR3 sequence is 13 residues long. CDR1 ENHRY and CDR2 SYGVKD come from the germline V gene. V shed 4 bases and J shed 5 bases, with 11 bases lying between them. Written as DNA, the CDR3 is TGTGCCATCAGTGGCCAGGATTCTGAGACCCAGTACTTC. Translation gives CAISGQDSETQYF.

This chain joins TRBV4-1 and TRBJ2-5; 8 nucleotides agree with TRBD2. CDR3 length equals 13 residues. The V and J ends lost 4 bases and 4 bases, in that order; junction bases with no gene match: 2. Germline CDR1 reads MGHRA; CDR2 reads YSYEKL. The CDR3 DNA sequence: TGCGCCAGCAGCCCCGGGAGGGGAGAGACCCAGTACTTC. Its protein product is CASSPGRGETQYF.

This clone was picked up many times. This chain uses TRBV5-1 with TRBJ2-7, with D possibly TRBD2 on 5 matching bases. CDR1 and CDR2 (germline): SGHRS, YFSETQ. Trimming took 4 bases from V and 4 from J, leaving 21 bases between them. This CDR3 region has 16 residues. This CDR3 reads CASSEPSGGLNYEQYF. The CDR3 DNA is TGCGCCAGCAGCGAACCCAGCGGTGGCCTAAATTACGAGCAGTACTTC.

This chain uses TRBV10-2 with TRBJ1-1; 7 bases align to TRBD1. The germline CDR1 and CDR2 sequences are WSHSY and SAAADI. The length of the CDR3 is 14 residues. J gave up 2 bases and V 8 bases, and 8 bases lay outside the gene matches. DNA for the CDR3: TGCGCCAGCGGGCGGGACAGTCGAAACACTGAAGCTTTCTTT. Protein: CASGRDSRNTEAFF.

The chain couples TRBV12-3 or TRBV12-4 to TRBJ2-7; TRBD1 agrees at 7 bases. Trimming removed 5 bases from V and 5 bases from J; junction bases left unmatched: 6. This CDR3 is built from 13 residues. Here the CDR3 reads CASSLGTENEQYF. The CDR3 coding sequence is TGTGCCAGCAGTCTAGGGACAGAAAACGAGCAGTACTTC.

This clone was recorded a few times. The J gene is TRBJ1-6, the V gene TRBV20-1; no definite D call. V lost 5 bases and J 10 bases, leaving 15 bases between the germline ends. CDR1 is DFQATT, CDR2 SNEGSKA, per germline (reference sequence). CDR3 length: 13 residues. CDR3: CSARVFEGSPLHF. The CDR3, as DNA: TGCAGTGCTCGTGTCTTTGAGGGCTCACCCCTCCACTTT.

The chain combines TRBV2 with TRBJ1-2, with D maybe TRBD1 (6 bases). The CDR3 is 13 amino acids. V was trimmed by 4 bases and J by 3 bases, leaving 9 bases between them. From germline, CDR1 is SNHLY and CDR2 FYNNEI. For the CDR3, the DNA is TGTGCCAGCAGTGGGGGGCAGTACTATGGCTACACCTTC. Translating gives CASSGGQYYGYTF. Using reference TRBV2 and TRBJ1-2 for the parts outside the CDR3, the full variable domain is EPEVTQTPSHQVTQMGQEVILRCVPISNHLYFYWYRQILGQKVEFLVSFYNNEISEKSEIFDDQFSVERPDGSNFTLKIRSTKLEDSAMYFCASSGGQYYGYTFGSGTRLTVV.